This T cell receptor (beta chain) was sequenced in a study of cytomegalovirus exposure and HLA in healthy donors (dated by TCRdb to about 2017). Background on the whole study: An earlier analysis of 587 of the donors reported 250 to 350 Gb of sequence data and 95 million to 120 million unique TCR beta sequences obtained from approximately 180 million T cells. An early release that covered some 640 HLA-typed donors contained approximately 300 gigabases of sequencing data and some 87 million unique TCR sequences. Among the approximately 400 genotyped donors, approximately 81% belonged to the genetic ancestry cluster associated with self-reported Caucasian donors. The study aimed to test whether signatures of past pathogen exposure could be identified by cataloging public T cell receptors. The T cell repertoires of some 670 subjects were profiled by immunosequencing and related to cytomegalovirus serostatus. Besides the first cohort of roughly 660 subjects, a separate validation cohort made up of 120 different subjects was used. To predict cytomegalovirus infection status, the study combined high-throughput TCR immunosequencing, statistical association of individual TCRs with disease status, and machine learning. To study patterns of TCR occurrence, a later analysis re-analyzed previously published TCR beta repertoires from 700 or so donors and added high-resolution HLA genotyping. Rather than using new phenotypic data, the later analysis identified candidate immune exposures from TCR beta sequences and from how often those sequences occurred across donors. An earlier analysis of several hundred of the donors applied high-throughput TCR beta sequencing to assess whether each TCR beta V gene segment acted as functional or pseudogenic. Donor age, sex, ethnicity and CMV serostatus were collected together with the repertoire data. A later genetic analysis took genome-wide SNP genotypes for about three fifths of the 666 donors and used that subset as a discovery cohort. Every repertoire in the discovery cohort had been generated on one and the same sequencing platform. Class I and class II HLA loci were covered by the typing at four-digit resolution. Typing coverage differed by locus: A, B, C, DRB1 and DQB1 were typed in roughly 620-630 donors, DQA1 in approximately 520, DPA1 in some 570, and DPB1 in just under 480. Because of strong linkage in the cohort, roughly five DR-DQ haplotypes were treated as single units for association and clustering. Among almost 400 genotyped donors of the cohort, an average of roughly 240,000 unique TCR beta nucleotide sequences were sequenced per donor, 15% to 20% of them non-productive.

Receptors were amplified or captured by the immunoSEQ multiplex PCR assay. The multiplex PCR relied on a mix of 60 forward primers for TCR Vbeta segments and 13 reverse primers for TCR Jbeta segments. The CDR3 region of rearranged TCR beta genes was amplified from genomic DNA with a multiplex PCR assay. The Illumina HiSeq System was used to sequence the amplified TCR beta libraries as 87-base-pair reads. In the paper's pipeline: A later analysis tallied around 87 million unique TCR beta chains across the 700 or so repertoires, and around 9.9 million of those chains were shared by two or more donors. To remove PCR and sequencing errors, raw reads were error-corrected and collapsed into unique sequences using a nearest-neighbor algorithm that merged closely related sequences. CDR3 sequences were aligned to IMGT reference sequences to assign V, D and J gene segments. For a sequence to be retained, a match of at least six nucleotides to both a V gene segment and a J gene segment was required. Rearrangements were called productive when the CDR3 lacked stop codons and stayed in frame with V and J; all others were non-productive. CDR3 was defined by IMGT convention, running from the second conserved V-encoded cysteine to the conserved J-encoded phenylalanine. The earlier analysis of about 640 of the donors excluded any sequence lacking an unambiguous match to a single V gene segment. In an earlier analysis of 450 to 700 of the donors, V segments were called functional above 56.7% productive rearrangements and were called segregating when the between-donor standard deviation exceeded 5%. A statistical classification framework was developed to diagnose cytomegalovirus status using the catalog of TCR beta chain sequences. A later analysis assigned V and J genes by comparing TCR nucleotide sequences with IMGT/GENE-DB human TR gene sequences. Using the TCRdist pipeline, a later analysis assigned CDR3 sequences along with most-parsimonious VDJ recombination scenarios. In a later analysis, each TCR beta chain was defined by its CDR3 amino acid sequence together with its V-gene family, and reads lacking a unique V-gene family were excluded. As a way to deal with suspected cross-contamination and a sequencing artifact, a later analysis dropped over 550 nucleotide sequences that were highly shared and had low generation probability. A later analysis calculated a clonal expansion index for each public chain from normalized within-repertoire ranks of inferred template counts. In a later analysis, generation probabilities were computed with a VDJ recombination model fitted to out-of-frame rearrangements, and the resulting probabilities were checked against IGoR. A later analysis scored TCR-TCR, TCR-HLA and TCR-CMV co-occurrence with hypergeometric tests, applying a repertoire-size bias correction to TCR pairs. False discovery rates were estimated in a later analysis by permuting HLA or CMV assignments 20 times. A later analysis grouped co-occurring TCRs with DBSCAN, adding TCRdist sequence similarity when clustering within HLA-allele-positive subsets. Repertoires with fewer than 30,000 or more than 120,000 public chains, plus five repertoires with anomalous nucleotide sharing, were excluded from co-occurrence clustering. TCRdb retrieved this table from immuneACCESS and kept in-frame rearrangements only. Not all clones are present; in checked studies, unresolved V genes account for under half, and no reason is known for the remainder. V, J and clone size are taken as reported in that table, and D and trimming were inferred from the DNA itself. This sample comprises roughly 200,000 clones, roughly three quarters of them detected only once. The ten top clones hold just under 3% of the sample.

The cohort was made up of 500 to 850 healthy bone marrow donors. At the time of sampling, all cohort members were nominally healthy, though unrecorded immune exposures were likely present. The donor was CMV seronegative and was included in the group of a few hundred seronegative cohort members. A peripheral blood sample was collected from each donor, and TCR beta sequencing was performed on peripheral blood mononuclear cells. Genomic DNA extraction from the blood cell samples was performed with the Qiagen DNeasy Blood Extraction Kit. CDR1 and CDR2 were assigned from the germline V gene (reference sequence) as LNHDA and SQIVND. Counted from cysteine to phenylalanine, this CDR3 has 16 amino acids. Here the CDR3 DNA is all that survives: 48 bases in frame from base 1. The junction carries 11 bases between V and J, which are trimmed by 1 base and 1 base respectively. This clone has only one observation. Its antigen has not been determined. No base quality values were provided; no much bigger clone lies one nucleotide off.

The paper as a whole reports these results and caveats: Linkage disequilibrium might explain the correlated functional status among segregating V segments, but an unknown experimental factor could not be ruled out. Roughly uniform sequencing depth across donors was assumed in presence/absence analyses, although this assumption may not hold. Most TCR sequences were seen in very few donors, while some public TCRs were found in many individuals. Because HLA typing was unavailable for some donors at each locus, only the typed subset was used in association tests. In the study, some 160 TCR beta chains were listed as associated with cytomegalovirus. In a later analysis, 15,000 to 20,000 TCR beta sequences were associated with specific HLA alleles at a false discovery rate of 0.05. Broadly in line with IMGT annotations, most TCR beta V segments showed up in productive rearrangements about 87% or about 30% of the time in an earlier analysis of some 590 of the donors. This cohort had only TCR beta chains sequenced, and the lack of alpha or paired-chain data limited which features could be detected. In a later analysis, the rate of TCR association differed among HLA loci, with DRB1 alleles having the most associated TCRs and HLA-C alleles having the fewest. When HLA alleles, especially DR and DQ, strongly co-occurred, attributing TCR associations to individual alleles was difficult. It was suggested by the authors that the approach could potentially be generalized to other disease states and immunological phenotypes. According to a later analysis, most CMV-associated TCR beta chains appeared to be HLA-restricted, and the HLA associations seemed to be driven largely by CMV exposure. In a later analysis, several top co-occurrence clusters were reported to appear linked to parvovirus B19, influenza, CMV and Epstein-Barr virus. Because the 87-base-pair reads could not distinguish some IMGT-functional V segments, including TRBV6-2 and TRBV6-3, those segments were excluded. Cytomegalovirus status was reported to be diagnosed by the classifier with high specificity and sensitivity in both the original and validation cohorts. Immune exposure information for the cohort was limited to CMV serostatus. A few of the identified cytomegalovirus-associated TCR beta chains were confirmed in vitro to be specific for cytomegalovirus antigens. Compared with the roughly 670-donor mean, donors in an Asian-associated ancestry cluster had fewer N-insertions in productive TCRs, according to a later genetic analysis. A further reported finding was that TCR beta sequences accurately predicted the HLA-A and HLA-B alleles for most subjects in the first cohort. Compared with equally common non-associated chains, HLA-associated TCR beta chains in a later analysis were more clonally expanded and had lower generation probabilities. An association between a missense DCLRE1C variant and V-gene and J-gene trimming of TCR beta chains was found in a later genetic analysis and replicated in an independent cohort. The earlier analysis of 587 of the donors excluded over 15 rarely observed V segments, including chromosome 9 orphons, because counts were too low. A group of highly shared sequence variants was considered likely to be a technical artifact of the sequencing pipeline.

The sequenced material came from PBMCs. The origin of this receptor is a male donor in good health and CMV-seronegative. The chain is made from TRBV19 and TRBJ1-5; the D gene cannot be named for sure. The CDR3 region: CASSIVLRRSNQPQHF. The DNA reads TGTGCCAGTAGTATAGTACTAAGAAGGAGCAATCAGCCCCAGCATTTT.